A selection of T cell receptor beta chains follows, all from one sample in a study of T cell repertoires in cytomegalovirus infection. Via MiXCR, TCRdb re-called the reads, giving one row per CDR3 protein. Of more than 400,000 distinct CDR3 sequences listed, approximately 25% are singletons. The sequencing input was PBMCs. The receptors derive from a human donor in good health (CMV status not recorded). Some clones in this sample may be carry-over from other donors' samples. Each CDR3 is given without its conserved first and last residue.

j_gene,v_gene,CDR3aa
TRBJ2-5,TRBV7-2,ASSSRETQY
TRBJ2-7,TRBV6-2/TRBV6-3,ASSTWGALSYEQY
TRBJ2-6,TRBV6-6,ASMLGSGANVLT
TRBJ2-3,TRBV24-1,ATSDSGLAGEEY
TRBJ2-1,TRBV5-1,ASSFYSGNDYNEQF
TRBJ2-1,TRBV18,ASSREPGLAIFDEQF
TRBJ1-1,TRBV7-6,ASSLVHAANTEAF
TRBJ2-6,TRBV7-2,ASSLVGLRPSGANVLT
TRBJ2-2,TRBV28,ASTAPGTGGVLYTGELF
TRBJ2-1,TRBV20-1,SASHTFSYNEQF
TRBJ2-1,TRBV6-6,ASSYSSLAYNEQF
TRBJ2-3,TRBV7-2,ASSVRGTTDTQY
TRBJ2-3,TRBV7-2,ASSFRKPASDTQY
TRBJ1-1,TRBV4-2,ASISTGGSTF
TRBJ1-2,TRBV2,ASSAGRNYGYT
TRBJ2-5,TRBV2,ASTVRGGSETQY
TRBJ1-5,TRBV30,AWRRDGNQPQH
TRBJ2-3,TRBV2,ASNSYRDYLSTDTQY
TRBJ2-1,TRBV12-5,ASGPPSGGYNEQF
TRBJ2-2,TRBV7-8,ASSLRTSGGGTGELF
TRBJ2-3,TRBV12-3/TRBV12-4,ASSYLAGEDTQY
TRBJ1-4,TRBV7-9,ASSLVGQGREKLF
TRBJ2-5,TRBV10-2,ASRFLAGGGETQY
TRBJ2-6,TRBV6-5,ASSFSSGANVLT
TRBJ2-6,TRBV7-3,ASSSLQGAGANVLT
TRBJ2-3,TRBV19,ASSASGLFNTQY
TRBJ2-1,TRBV11-2,ASSVLLAGVGNEQF
TRBJ1-4,TRBV7-2,ASSLVRESQTNEKLF
TRBJ1-1,TRBV19,ASSMRVAGNTEAF
TRBJ1-1,TRBV20-1,SARSLASEAF
TRBJ2-3,TRBV12-5,ASGLGLAGVTDTQY
TRBJ2-5,TRBV5-4,ASGSGRPQETQY
TRBJ2-5,TRBV20-1,SAGIQGRETQY
TRBJ2-3,TRBV28,ASSSPGRTGTDTQY
TRBJ2-3,TRBV5-6,ASSQRGGQGIRDTQY
TRBJ1-5,TRBV6-5,ASSYSEGNQPQH
TRBJ2-7,TRBV5-5,ASSWGGGSSYEQY
TRBJ1-1,TRBV12-3/TRBV12-4,ASSLLLSHTEAF
TRBJ1-1,TRBV7-9,ASTLGKGGMNTEAF
TRBJ2-2,TRBV12-3/TRBV12-4,ASSNLGGSTGELF